A single sample gave rise to the 32 T cell receptor beta chains below, sequenced in a study of cytomegalovirus exposure and HLA in healthy donors (dated by TCRdb to the late 2010s). Libraries were made using the immunoSEQ multiplex PCR assay. For the multiplex PCR, a mixture combining 60 forward primers for TCR Vbeta segments and 13 reverse primers for TCR Jbeta segments was used. The clones in this table, taken by TCRdb from immuneACCESS, are in-frame only. Not every clone is retained; where verified, under half of the shortfall comes from an unresolved V gene, and the cause of the rest is unknown. In this sample the table shows 150,000 to 200,000 clones, roughly four fifths of which occur a single time. The ten biggest clones cover 2.2% of the sample. The sample taken for sequencing was PBMCs. The origin of the receptors is a woman aged 25 to 45 in good health and CMV-seronegative.

The CDR3 protein is CASSRLPGLVFYEQYF. In nucleotides, the CDR3 is TGTGCCAGTAGTCGACTACCGGGACTAGTTTTCTACGAGCAGTACTTC. The chain combines TRBV19 with TRBJ2-7; 8 bases are shared with TRBD2. Germline CDR1 reads LNHDA; CDR2 reads SQIVND (reference sequence). The CDR3 is 16 residues long. Losses at the gene ends were 5 bases for V and 3 bases for J; bases not matched to a gene: 12.

This chain uses TRBV5-1 with TRBJ1-1, with unresolved D. Germline V CDR1 and CDR2: SGHRS, YFSETQ. The CDR3 is 17 amino acids. Trimming cost V 1 base and J 5 bases, with 21 bases left between them. CDR3 loop: CASSLIRSAAPGTEAFF. The CDR3 nucleotides read TGCGCCAGCAGCTTGATAAGAAGTGCAGCCCCAGGAACTGAAGCTTTCTTT.

The chain uses TRBV2 and TRBJ1-1; D is unclear. The CDR3 has 11 amino acids. V dropped 10 bases and J dropped 2 bases, with 8 bases sitting between them. CDR1 is SNHLY, CDR2 FYNNEI, per germline. The CDR3 region is CATEGNTEAFF. The CDR3 DNA sequence: TGTGCCACCGAGGGTAACACTGAAGCTTTCTTT.

This clone was observed a handful of times. Germline is not matched at one junction end, which may reflect a read error. The chain has TRBV7-9 and TRBJ1-4, with 7 bases aligning to TRBD1. The CDR3 runs to 15 residues. Looked up from germline, CDR1 is SEHNR and CDR2 is FQNEAQ (reference sequence). The CDR3 region is CSSSLKTGINEKLFF. The CDR3 DNA follows: TGTTCCAGCAGCCTTAAGACAGGGATTAATGAAAAACTGTTTTTT.

The V call is TRBV7-2, the J call TRBJ2-5; no clear D gene. V lost 1 base and J lost 5, with 14 bases in between. The germline CDR1 and CDR2 sequences are SGHTA and FQGNSA. The CDR3 loop spans 15 amino acids. The CDR3 region has the DNA TGTGCCAGCAGCTTAGTCTGGCGGTCCGGGGAGACCCAGTACTTC. Amino acid sequence: CASSLVWRSGETQYF.

This clone came up a few times. V is TRBV5-6 and J is TRBJ1-1; TRBD1 agrees at 7 bases. The CDR3 spans 15 residues. Germline assignment: CDR1 SGHDT and CDR2 YYEEEE. With 4 bases clipped from V and 5 bases from J, the junction kept 11 bases outside the gene matches. The CDR3 loop is CASSTSTGVWTEAFF. CDR3 sequence (DNA): TGTGCCAGCAGCACGAGTACAGGGGTATGGACTGAAGCTTTCTTT. Complete variable domain (other parts from reference TRBV5-6 and TRBJ1-1): DAGVTQSPTHLIKTRGQQVTLRCSPKSGHDTVSWYQQALGQGPQFIFQYYEEEERQRGNFPDRFSGHQFPNYSSELNVNALLLGDSALYLCASSTSTGVWTEAFFGQGTRLTVV.

This clone was recorded once. The chain couples TRBV4-3 to TRBJ2-5, with TRBD2 as a possible D gene (6 bases). Germline V gene data show CDR1 as LGHNA and CDR2 as YSLEER. This CDR3 is 16 amino acids long. Trimming shortened V by 1 base and J by 5 bases, and 17 bases separated the two germline ends. CDR3 loop: CASSQVSSGGLETQYF. The CDR3 bases are TGCGCCAGCAGCCAAGTCTCATCCGGGGGTTTGGAGACCCAGTACTTC.

The chain has TRBV5-4 and TRBJ1-2; 7 bases are shared with TRBD1. Germline V gives CDR1 SGHNT, CDR2 YYREEE (reference sequence). The CDR3 consists of 15 residues. V lost 0 bases, J lost 3 bases, and 5 bases stayed unmatched. The CDR3 region is CASSLDPGGDYGYTF. CDR3 DNA: TGTGCCAGCAGCTTGGATCCAGGGGGAGACTATGGCTACACCTTC. The full variable domain, rest sourced from reference TRBV5-4 and TRBJ1-2, is ETGVTQSPTHLIKTRGQQVTLRCSSQSGHNTVSWYQQALGQGPQFIFQYYREEENGRGNFPPRFSGLQFPNYSSELNVNALELDDSALYLCASSLDPGGDYGYTFGSGTRLTVV.

The chain is built from TRBV2 and TRBJ2-7, with D possibly TRBD1 on 6 matching bases. CDR3 length: 13 residues. V was pared by 7 bases and J by 3 bases, with 13 bases between. Germline CDR1 is SNHLY and CDR2 is FYNNEI. CDR3 sequence reads: CASKKGTIYEQYF. The CDR3, as DNA: TGTGCCAGCAAAAAAGGGACAATCTACGAGCAGTACTTC. Full variable domain (outside the CDR3, taken from reference TRBV2 and TRBJ2-7): EPEVTQTPSHQVTQMGQEVILRCVPISNHLYFYWYRQILGQKVEFLVSFYNNEISEKSEIFDDQFSVERPDGSNFTLKIRSTKLEDSAMYFCASKKGTIYEQYFGPGTRLTVT.

This clone has only a few counts. V usage is TRBV5-4 and J usage is TRBJ1-6, with TRBD1 matching 7 bases. The germline V gene has CDR1 SGHNT and CDR2 YYREEE (reference sequence). Trimming cost V 4 bases and J 8 bases; bases outside gene matches: 6. The CDR3 runs to 14 residues. The CDR3 DNA follows: TGTGCCAGCAGCGACAGGGCCCTAGATTCACCCCTCCACTTT. Amino acid sequence: CASSDRALDSPLHF.

The genes are TRBV5-5 and TRBJ2-5; 7 bases are shared with TRBD2. Losses at the gene ends were 4 bases for V and 2 bases for J; bases not matched to a gene: 5. Germline-derived CDR1 and CDR2 are SGHKS and YYEKEE (reference sequence). The CDR3 runs to 14 residues. The CDR3 spells CASSPGGIQETQYF. The CDR3, as DNA: TGTGCCAGCAGCCCCGGGGGGATACAAGAGACCCAGTACTTC.

This clone has only one observation. J is TRBJ2-1 and V is TRBV13; the match to TRBD1 covers 7 bases. Germline CDR1 PRHDT, CDR2 FYEKMQ (reference sequence). The J segment lost 1 base and the V segment lost 3 bases, leaving 3 bases of the junction unmatched. The CDR3 has 15 residues. CDR3 sequence: CASSLGRGSYNEQFF. DNA of the CDR3: TGTGCCAGCAGCTTGGGCAGGGGGTCCTACAATGAGCAGTTCTTC.

The chain couples TRBV7-9 to TRBJ2-3; TRBD1 matches 7 bases. Germline V lookup: CDR1 SEHNR, CDR2 FQNEAQ (reference sequence). V lost 5 bases, J lost 1 base, and 9 bases stayed unmatched. The CDR3 has 16 residues. The CDR3 sequence is CASSLSTGKGTDTQYF. The CDR3 coding sequence is TGTGCCAGCAGCCTGTCGACAGGGAAGGGCACAGATACGCAGTATTTT.

This clone was seen once. The CDR3 is CASSPEGWARRAAGAFF. CDR3 bases: TGCGCCAGCAGCCCGGAGGGCTGGGCCCGCCGTGCCGCGGGAGCTTTCTTT. The chain recombines TRBV5-1 with TRBJ1-1; unclear D gene. Germline CDR1 SGHRS, CDR2 YFSETQ. The CDR3 loop spans 17 amino acids. Trimming removed 4 bases at V and 10 bases at J, with 29 bases between.

The chain is built from TRBV10-2 and TRBJ2-1, with 8 bases lining up with TRBD1. V lost 8 bases, J lost 8 bases, and 5 bases stayed unmatched. The CDR3 length is 12 residues. Germline-derived CDR1 and CDR2 are WSHSY and SAAADI. CDR3 sequence (DNA): TGCGCCAGCGGTTGGACAGGGCATGAGCAGTTCTTC. This translates into CASGWTGHEQFF.

The V gene is TRBV10-3, the J gene TRBJ1-2; 8 bases are a match to TRBD1. Unmatched junction bases numbered 11, after V lost 9 bases and J lost 8 bases. CDR3 length: 13 residues. CDR1 is ENHRY, CDR2 SYGVKD, per germline. CDR3 in amino acids: CAIRQGWVEGYTF. The CDR3 DNA follows: TGTGCCATACGACAGGGGTGGGTGGAGGGCTACACCTTC.

The rearrangement joins TRBV7-9 to TRBJ1-4, with D tentatively TRBD1 (5 bases). CDR3 size: 14 residues. The germline V and J ends were trimmed by 6 bases and 8 bases, with 16 bases remaining between them. Germline CDR1 SEHNR, CDR2 FQNEAQ (reference sequence). CDR3 sequence: CASSWRGDEEKLFF. In DNA, the CDR3 is TGTGCCAGCAGTTGGAGGGGCGACGAAGAAAAACTGTTTTTT.

The gene calls are TRBV11-2 and TRBJ2-3, with 11 bases identical to TRBD2. The CDR3 length is 18 residues. Germline CDR1 and CDR2: SGHAT and FQNNGV. Trimming at V came to 0 bases and at J to 0 bases, leaving 5 bases not matched to a gene. The CDR3 region is CASSLEVAGGLSTDTQYF. CDR3 bases: TGTGCCAGCAGCTTAGAGGTAGCGGGGGGGCTAAGCACAGATACGCAGTATTTT.

This clone was found once. The CDR3 region is CASSQEWPRGREKLFF. The CDR3 DNA follows: TGCGCCAGCAGCCAAGAATGGCCCAGGGGGCGTGAAAAACTGTTTTTT. The chain couples TRBV4-3 to TRBJ1-4, with 8 bases fitting TRBD1. V was clipped by 0 bases and J by 7 bases; unmatched bases: 7. There are 16 residues in the CDR3. The V gene's germline CDR1 is LGHNA and CDR2 YSLEER.

The rearrangement links TRBV5-1 to TRBJ2-3, with D perhaps TRBD1 (6 bases). The V and J ends lost 4 bases and 2 bases respectively, with 17 bases between them. Germline loops: CDR1 SGHRS, CDR2 YFSETQ. The CDR3 is made up of 16 amino acids. CDR3: CASSVDIRDITDTQYF. The CDR3 DNA follows: TGCGCCAGCAGCGTAGACATCCGGGACATCACAGATACGCAGTATTTT.

As to this clone: Other DNA sequences in this sample translate to the same CDR3. The gene calls are TRBV19 and TRBJ1-2; possible D gene TRBD1, 5 bases. Germline-derived CDR1 and CDR2 are LNHDA and SQIVND (reference sequence). The CDR3 loop spans 12 amino acids. Trimming stripped 4 bases from V and 6 bases from J, with 9 bases between. The CDR3 sequence is CASSKGLDGYTF. CDR3 nucleotides: TGTGCCAGTAGTAAGGGGTTGGATGGCTACACCTTC.

This clone was seen only a few times. The rearrangement uses TRBV6-1 and TRBJ2-7; 9 bases line up with TRBD1. The CDR3 has 14 amino acids. Germline CDR1 is MNHNS and CDR2 is SASEGT. With V trimmed by 4 bases and J by 5 bases, 6 bases remained unmatched. Here the CDR3 DNA reads TGTGCCAGCAGTGTTTGGGACAGGGATAACGAGCAGTACTTC. Protein product: CASSVWDRDNEQYF.

This clone was detected only once. This chain uses TRBV5-1 with TRBJ2-7; unclear D gene. V shed 4 bases and J shed 1 base, with 9 bases lying between them. CDR3 length: 13 amino acids. CDR1 is SGHRS and CDR2 is YFSETQ in the germline V gene. The DNA for the CDR3 is TGCGCCAGCAGCCCTCAGGTGTCCTACGAGCAGTACTTC. Encoded protein: CASSPQVSYEQYF.

In nucleotides, the CDR3 is TGCGCCAGCAGTGAGAGACGGACTGCAGGGGAGCTGTTTTTT. It specifies CASSERRTAGELFF. The chain carries TRBV10-1 and TRBJ2-2; possible D gene TRBD2, 5 bases. V lost 2 bases to trimming and J lost 8 bases, with 12 bases between them. The CDR3 sequence is 14 residues long. Germline V lookup: CDR1 WNHNN, CDR2 SYGVQD (reference sequence).

The chain links TRBV28 to TRBJ2-6; tentatively, D is TRBD2 (6 bases). V was clipped by 5 bases and J by 1 base, with 12 bases between them. The germline gives CDR1 MDHEN, CDR2 SYDVKM. The CDR3 has 16 amino acids. DNA of the CDR3: TGTGCCAGCAGTAAAGGAGGGGCATCTGGGGCCAACGTCCTGACTTTC. Protein: CASSKGGASGANVLTF.

The chain is built from TRBV7-9 and TRBJ2-1; 8 bases match TRBD2. The V gene's germline CDR1 is SEHNR and CDR2 FQNEAQ (reference sequence). The junction had 14 bases not matched to a gene; V was cut back by 5 bases and J by 8 bases. The CDR3 contains 16 residues. The CDR3 DNA reads as TGTGCCAGCAGCCCTAAGGGCCGGACTAGCTGGGATGAGCAGTTCTTC. Its protein product is CASSPKGRTSWDEQFF.

The chain carries TRBV27 and TRBJ1-6, with 7 bases fitting TRBD1. Per the germline V gene, CDR1 is MNHEY and CDR2 is SMNVEV (reference sequence). This CDR3 is built from 15 residues. Trimming at V came to 4 bases and at J to 6 bases, leaving 6 bases not matched to a gene. The CDR3 DNA follows: TGTGCCAGCAGTTCGTCGACAGGGTCTAATTCACCCCTCCACTTT. Its translation is CASSSSTGSNSPLHF.

The chain joins TRBV28 to TRBJ2-2; 7 nucleotides match TRBD2. Germline CDR1 reads MDHEN; CDR2 reads SYDVKM. V was pared by 7 bases and J by 3 bases, with 14 bases of the junction left unmatched. This CDR3 has 17 amino acids. CDR3 coding DNA: TGTGCCAGCACAACACACCAGGGCGGGAGATACACCGGGGAGCTGTTTTTT. This gives the protein CASTTHQGGRYTGELFF.

The J gene is TRBJ2-1, the V gene TRBV5-1; 7 bases map to TRBD2. The CDR3 has 16 residues. V lost 0 bases and J lost 4; bases outside the gene matches: 7. Germline-derived CDR1 and CDR2 are SGHRS and YFSETQ. CDR3: CASSLATSAEYNEQFF. The CDR3 DNA reads TGCGCCAGCAGCTTGGCTACTAGCGCAGAATACAATGAGCAGTTCTTC.

The V and J genes are TRBV6-6 and TRBJ1-5; D is uncertain. Trimming shortened V by 6 bases and J by 7 bases, and 13 bases separated the two germline ends. Germline values: CDR1 MNHNY, CDR2 SVGAGI (reference sequence). CDR3 length: 13 residues. The CDR3 is CASRGGDSQPQHF. The CDR3 DNA sequence: TGTGCCAGCAGGGGCGGGGATTCCCAGCCCCAGCATTTT.

The chain joins TRBV7-9 to TRBJ2-7, with a tentative D call TRBD1 (6 bases). This CDR3 has 15 amino acids. Trimming left V 5 bases short and J 2 bases short, with 16 bases between. CDR1 SEHNR and CDR2 FQNEAQ come from the germline V gene (reference sequence). This CDR3 reads CASSPGTQSPYEQYF. CDR3 DNA: TGTGCCAGCAGCCCAGGGACACAGTCTCCCTACGAGCAGTACTTC.

This clone was counted only a few times. V gene TRBV4-2 combines with J gene TRBJ2-2, with D maybe TRBD2 (6 bases). Trimming removed 0 bases at V and 6 bases at J, with 14 bases between. The CDR3 covers 16 residues. Germline assignment: CDR1 LGHNA and CDR2 YNFKEQ. The CDR3 DNA is TGTGCCAGCAGCCAAGACGGGAGCAGGGTCTCCGGGGAGCTGTTTTTT. Protein: CASSQDGSRVSGELFF.